The clone carrying this TCR beta chain was recorded only once. The antigen is unknown. The data are from a study of T cell responses to AZD1222 COVID-19 vaccine. Whole-study context: Analyses pooled second doses at about 4 or about 12 weeks.

Sequenced by immunoSEQ multiplex PCR; TCRdb stores in-frame clones only, minus some. The data show some 140,000 clones, roughly 94% seen once. V lost 2 bases and J 3 bases, leaving 20 bases between the germline ends. The CDR3 covers 18 residues. The germline V gene encodes CDR1 MNHEY and CDR2 SVGEGT. Study results and caveats: Spike was spanned by vaccine-associated CD4 TCRs, with dominance at 160-218 and 743-854.

The rearrangement uses TRBV6-2 or TRBV6-3 and TRBJ2-4; D perhaps matches TRBD1 (6 bases). The receptor's source is an adult in good health. The sequences come from peripheral blood, collected on day 0 of AZD1222 vaccination. CDR3 in DNA: TGTGCCAGCAGTTACGGACAGAGTGAGGTGTTGGGCAAAAACATTCAGTACTTC. Its translation is CASSYGQSEVLGKNIQYF.